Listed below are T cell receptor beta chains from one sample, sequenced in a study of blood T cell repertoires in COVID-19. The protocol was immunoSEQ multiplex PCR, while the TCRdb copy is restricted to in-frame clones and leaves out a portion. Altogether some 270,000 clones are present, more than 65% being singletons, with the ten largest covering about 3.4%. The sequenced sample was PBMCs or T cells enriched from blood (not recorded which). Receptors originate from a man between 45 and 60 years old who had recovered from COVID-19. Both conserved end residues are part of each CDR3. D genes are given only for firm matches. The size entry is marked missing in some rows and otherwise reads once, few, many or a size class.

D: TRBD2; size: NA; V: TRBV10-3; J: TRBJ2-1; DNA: TGTGCCATCAGTGGATCCGGGACTAGCGGCAGGTACAATGAGCAGTTCTTC; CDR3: CAISGSGTSGRYNEQFF
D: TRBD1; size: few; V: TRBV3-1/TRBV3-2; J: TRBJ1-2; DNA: TGTGCCAGCAGCCACGGACAGGGAGGAGGGTATGGCTACACCTTC; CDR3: CASSHGQGGGYGYTF
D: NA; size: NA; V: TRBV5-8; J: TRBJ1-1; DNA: TGTGCCAGCAGCCGTCCGGGAGGGAAGGACACTGAAGCTTTCTTT; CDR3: CASSRPGGKDTEAFF
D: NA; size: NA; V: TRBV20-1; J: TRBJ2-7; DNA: TGCAGTGCTAATATCGGTTACGAGCAGTACTTC; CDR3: CSANIGYEQYF
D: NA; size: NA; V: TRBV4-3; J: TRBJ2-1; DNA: TGCGCCAGCAGCCACCTAGACTCCTCGGGGAGGGAGCAGTTCTTC; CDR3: CASSHLDSSGREQFF
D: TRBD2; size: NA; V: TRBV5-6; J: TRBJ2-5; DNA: TGTGCCAGCAGCCCCGGACTAGCGGGGGGCCTCCAAGAGACCCAGTACTTC; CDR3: CASSPGLAGGLQETQYF
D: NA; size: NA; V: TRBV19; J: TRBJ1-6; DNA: TGTGCCAGTGGCCGAGGGCGCGATAATTCACCCCTCCACTTT; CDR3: CASGRGRDNSPLHF
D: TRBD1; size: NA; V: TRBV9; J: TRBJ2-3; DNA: TGTGCCAGCAGCCCCCGACAGGGAAGGAGCACAGATACGCAGTATTTT; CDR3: CASSPRQGRSTDTQYF
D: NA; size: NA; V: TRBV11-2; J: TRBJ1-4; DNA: TGTGCCAGCAGCTTCGGGAGGGCGGAAAACTGGGAAAAACTGTTTTTT; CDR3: CASSFGRAENWEKLFF
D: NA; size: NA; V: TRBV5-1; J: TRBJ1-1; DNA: TGCGCCAGCAGCTTGGGGCTTCTTGGAGGCACTGAAGCTTTCTTT; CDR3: CASSLGLLGGTEAFF
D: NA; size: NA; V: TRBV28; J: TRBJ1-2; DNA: TGTGCCAGCAGTCCGGGGGAGTTTAACTATGGCTACACCTTC; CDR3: CASSPGEFNYGYTF
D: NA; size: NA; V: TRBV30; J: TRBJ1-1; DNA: TGTGCCTGGAGTGTACCGCGGGCTGAAGCTTTCTTT; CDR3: CAWSVPRAEAFF
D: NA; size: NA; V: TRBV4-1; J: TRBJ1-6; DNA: TGCGCCAGCGCGAAGGCTCGGGGGGATAATTCACCCCTCCACTTT; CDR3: CASAKARGDNSPLHF
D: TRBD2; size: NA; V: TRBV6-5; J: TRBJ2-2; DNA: TGTGCCAGCACTTGGAGCGGGAGTAGAGTCGGGGAGCTGTTTTTT; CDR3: CASTWSGSRVGELFF
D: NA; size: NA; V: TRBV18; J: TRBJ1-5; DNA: TGTGCCAGCTCACCACAAAAAGGGGATCAGCCCCAGCATTTT; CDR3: CASSPQKGDQPQHF
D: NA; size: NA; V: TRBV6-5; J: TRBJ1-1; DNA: TGTGCCAGCCTCCAGGGGACCCTACGGACTGAAGCTTTCTTT; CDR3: CASLQGTLRTEAFF
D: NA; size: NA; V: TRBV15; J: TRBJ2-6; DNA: TGTGCCACCAGCAGAGATCGGACCCTAGGGGCTGGGGCCAACGTCCTGACTTTC; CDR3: CATSRDRTLGAGANVLTF
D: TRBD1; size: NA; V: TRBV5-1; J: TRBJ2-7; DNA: TGCGCCAGCAGCGAGCCGGGACAGGGTGCCTACGAGCAGTACTTC; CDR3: CASSEPGQGAYEQYF
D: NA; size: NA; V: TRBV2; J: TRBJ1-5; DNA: TGTGCCAGCAGTCTCTCCGCGGGTCAGCCCCAGCATTTT; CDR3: CASSLSAGQPQHF
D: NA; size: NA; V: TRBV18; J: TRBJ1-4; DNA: TGTGCCAGCTCACCAGGGACCCGTCAGGGGAACGAAAAACTGTTTTTT; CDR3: CASSPGTRQGNEKLFF
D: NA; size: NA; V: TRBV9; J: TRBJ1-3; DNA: TGTGCCAGCAGCGTAGCCGACAACCTTTGGAACACCATATATTTT; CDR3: CASSVADNLWNTIYF
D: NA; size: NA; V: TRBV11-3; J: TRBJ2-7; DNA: TGTGCCAGCAGCTTAGATCAGGCGGGTGCCTTGCACGAGCAGTACTTC; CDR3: CASSLDQAGALHEQYF
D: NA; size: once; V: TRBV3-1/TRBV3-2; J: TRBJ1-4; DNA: TGTGCCAGCAGCCCCTATGGGGAGAGGGCTAATGAAAAACTGTTTTTT; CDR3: CASSPYGERANEKLFF
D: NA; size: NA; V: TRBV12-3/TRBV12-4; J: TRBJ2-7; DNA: TGTGCCAGCGGTGGCGGATACGAGCAGTACTTC; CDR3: CASGGGYEQYF
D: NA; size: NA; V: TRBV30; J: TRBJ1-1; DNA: TGTGCCTGGGACACGAACACTGAAGCTTTCTTT; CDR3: CAWDTNTEAFF
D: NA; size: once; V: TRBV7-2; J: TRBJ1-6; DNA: TGTGCCAGCAGCTTACGGAGTCTAGGGGATTCACCCCTCCACTTT; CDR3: CASSLRSLGDSPLHF
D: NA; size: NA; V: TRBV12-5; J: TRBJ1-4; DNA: TGTGCTAGTGGTTTGGTTACAGGTTCCGCAACTAATGAAAAACTGTTTTTT; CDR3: CASGLVTGSATNEKLFF
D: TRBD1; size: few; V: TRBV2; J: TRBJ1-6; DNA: TGTGCCAGCAGCGCCGGGACAGGGTCACCCCTCCACTTT; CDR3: CASSAGTGSPLHF
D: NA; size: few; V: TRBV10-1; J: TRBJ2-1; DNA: TGCGCCAGCAGTGAGGAGACAGCTAGAAATGAGCAGTTCTTC; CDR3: CASSEETARNEQFF
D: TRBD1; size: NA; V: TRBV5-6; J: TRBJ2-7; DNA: TGTGCCAGCAGCTTTCCTAGACAGGGCGACTACGAGCAGTACTTC; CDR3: CASSFPRQGDYEQYF
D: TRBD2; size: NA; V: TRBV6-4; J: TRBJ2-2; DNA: TGTGCCAGCAGTGACTTAGCGGGGGGAACCGGGGAGCTGTTTTTT; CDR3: CASSDLAGGTGELFF
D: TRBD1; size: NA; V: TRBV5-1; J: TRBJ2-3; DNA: TGCGCCAGCGGCCTCACAGGGGGCGGCACAGATACGCAGTATTTT; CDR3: CASGLTGGGTDTQYF
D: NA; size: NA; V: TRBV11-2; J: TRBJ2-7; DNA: TGTGCCAGCAGCTTAGATGGCAGTTCCTACGAGCAGTACTTC; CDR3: CASSLDGSSYEQYF
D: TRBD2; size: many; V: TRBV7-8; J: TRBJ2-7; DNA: TGTGCCAGCAGCTTAGGAGGGCCCGGGGGGGAGCAGTACTTC; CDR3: CASSLGGPGGEQYF
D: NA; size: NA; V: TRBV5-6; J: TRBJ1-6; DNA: TGTGCCAGCAGCCTGTTTTCGGAGTCACCCCTCCACTTT; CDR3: CASSLFSESPLHF
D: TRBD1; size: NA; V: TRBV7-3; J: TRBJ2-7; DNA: TGTGCCAGCAGCTTATCGACAGGGGGCGAGCAGTACTTC; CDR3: CASSLSTGGEQYF
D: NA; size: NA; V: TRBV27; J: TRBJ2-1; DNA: TGTGCCAGCAGTTCCCGGGCCGGGACTCAAACACACAATGAGCAGTTCTTC; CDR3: CASSSRAGTQTHNEQFF
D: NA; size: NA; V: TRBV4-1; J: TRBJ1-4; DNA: TGCGCCAGCAGCCAAGATCGCGAACGATCAACTAATGAAAAACTGTTTTTT; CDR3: CASSQDRERSTNEKLFF
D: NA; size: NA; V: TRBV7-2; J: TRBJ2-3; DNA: TGTGCCAGCAGCTTATCCAGTGCAGATACGCAGTATTTT; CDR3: CASSLSSADTQYF
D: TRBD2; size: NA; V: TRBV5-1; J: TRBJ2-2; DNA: TGCGCCAGCAGCTTTGGGCTAGCGGAAAGCACCGGGGAGCTGTTTTTT; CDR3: CASSFGLAESTGELFF
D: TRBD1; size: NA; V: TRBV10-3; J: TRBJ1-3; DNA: TGTGCCCACTCCGGGACAGGGGTGACCGGAGGAAACACCATATATTTT; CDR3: CAHSGTGVTGGNTIYF
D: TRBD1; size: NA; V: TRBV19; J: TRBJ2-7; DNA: TGTGCCAGTAGTATCGGACAGGGGGGTCGGGGCGAGCAGTACTTC; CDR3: CASSIGQGGRGEQYF
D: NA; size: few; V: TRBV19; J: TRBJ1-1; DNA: TGTGCCAGTAGCCTCCAGGGGCAGAATCCTGAAGCTTTCTTT; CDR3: CASSLQGQNPEAFF
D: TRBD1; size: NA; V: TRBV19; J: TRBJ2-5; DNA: TGTGCCAGTAGTAACGATCCTCCGGGACAGGGGGCTGAAGAGACCCAGTACTTC; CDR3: CASSNDPPGQGAEETQYF
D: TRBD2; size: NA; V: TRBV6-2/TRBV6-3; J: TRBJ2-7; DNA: TGTGCCAGCAGCTTAGCGGGGCAGTGGTACTACGAGCAGTACTTC; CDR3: CASSLAGQWYYEQYF
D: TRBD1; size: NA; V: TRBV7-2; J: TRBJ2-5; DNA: TGTGCCAGCAGCTCCCGACAGGGCCAAGAGACCCAGTACTTC; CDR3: CASSSRQGQETQYF
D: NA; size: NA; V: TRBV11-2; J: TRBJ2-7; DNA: TGTGCCAGCAGCTTCCTAGCCAACTCCTACGAGCAGTACTTC; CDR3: CASSFLANSYEQYF
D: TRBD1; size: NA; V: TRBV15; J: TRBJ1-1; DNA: TGTGCCACCAGCTCACGGGACAGGGGGGACACTGAAGCTTTCTTT; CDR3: CATSSRDRGDTEAFF
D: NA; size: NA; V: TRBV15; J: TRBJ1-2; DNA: TGTGCCACCAGCAGAGGGCAGGTCAGCCATGGCTACACCTTC; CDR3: CATSRGQVSHGYTF
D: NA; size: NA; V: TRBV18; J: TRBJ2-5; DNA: TGTGCCAGCTCACCACCCTTCCGCGGGGAGACCCAGTACTTC; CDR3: CASSPPFRGETQYF